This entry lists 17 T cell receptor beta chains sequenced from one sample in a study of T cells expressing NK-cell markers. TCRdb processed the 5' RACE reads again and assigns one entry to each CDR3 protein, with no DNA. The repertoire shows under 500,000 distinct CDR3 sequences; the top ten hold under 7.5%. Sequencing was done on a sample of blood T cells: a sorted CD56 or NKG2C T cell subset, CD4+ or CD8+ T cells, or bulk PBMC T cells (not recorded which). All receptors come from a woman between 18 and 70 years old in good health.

CDR3 amino acids: CSALGGQGFAKNIQYF. This sequence joins TRBV20-1 and TRBJ2-4; lacking DNA, the TRBD1 call made by TCRdb goes unchecked. The length of the CDR3 is 16 residues. Germline V gene data show CDR1 as DFQATT and CDR2 as SNEGSKA (reference sequence).

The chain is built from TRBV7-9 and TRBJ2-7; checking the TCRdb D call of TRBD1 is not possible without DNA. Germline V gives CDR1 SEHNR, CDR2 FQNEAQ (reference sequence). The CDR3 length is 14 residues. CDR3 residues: CASSLVGAGYEQYF.

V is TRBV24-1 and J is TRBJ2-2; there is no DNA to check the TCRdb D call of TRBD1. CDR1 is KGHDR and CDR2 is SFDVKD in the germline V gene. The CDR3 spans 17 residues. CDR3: CATSDSPDRGHPGELFF.

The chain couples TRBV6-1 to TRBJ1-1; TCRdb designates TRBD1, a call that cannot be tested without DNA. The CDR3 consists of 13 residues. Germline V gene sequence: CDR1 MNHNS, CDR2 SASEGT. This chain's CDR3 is CASRRQMNTEAFF.

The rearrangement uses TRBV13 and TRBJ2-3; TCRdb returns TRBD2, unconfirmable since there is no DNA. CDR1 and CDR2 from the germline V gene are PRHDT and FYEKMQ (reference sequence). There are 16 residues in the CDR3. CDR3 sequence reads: CASSLLAGGTGDTQYF.

The CDR3 reads CAWSVRGLGYEQYF. The genes are TRBV30 and TRBJ2-7; TCRdb's assignment of TRBD2 cannot be checked, as there is no DNA. Germline assignment: CDR1 GTSNPN and CDR2 SVGIG (reference sequence). CDR3 length: 14 amino acids.

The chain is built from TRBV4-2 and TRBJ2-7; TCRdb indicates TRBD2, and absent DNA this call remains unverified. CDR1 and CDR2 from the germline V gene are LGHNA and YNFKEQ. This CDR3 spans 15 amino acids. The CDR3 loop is CASSQESGVGYEQYF.

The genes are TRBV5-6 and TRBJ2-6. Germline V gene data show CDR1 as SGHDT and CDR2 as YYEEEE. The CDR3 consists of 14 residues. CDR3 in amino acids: CASSFGYGANVLTF.

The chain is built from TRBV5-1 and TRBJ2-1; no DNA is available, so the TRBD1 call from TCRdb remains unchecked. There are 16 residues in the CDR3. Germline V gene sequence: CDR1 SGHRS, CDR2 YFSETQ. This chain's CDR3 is CASSLGAGTGNNEQFF.

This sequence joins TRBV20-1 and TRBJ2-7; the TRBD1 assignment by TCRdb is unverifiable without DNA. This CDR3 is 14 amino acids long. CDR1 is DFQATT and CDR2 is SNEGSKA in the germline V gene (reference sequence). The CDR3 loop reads CSASVGGGPYEQYF.

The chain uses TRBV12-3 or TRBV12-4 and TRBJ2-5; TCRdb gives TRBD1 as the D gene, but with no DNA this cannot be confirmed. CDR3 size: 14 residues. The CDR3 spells CASSFTGEGETQYF.

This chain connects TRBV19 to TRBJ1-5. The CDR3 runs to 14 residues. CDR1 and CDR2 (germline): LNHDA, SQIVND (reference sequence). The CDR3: CASSPDGYNQPQHF.

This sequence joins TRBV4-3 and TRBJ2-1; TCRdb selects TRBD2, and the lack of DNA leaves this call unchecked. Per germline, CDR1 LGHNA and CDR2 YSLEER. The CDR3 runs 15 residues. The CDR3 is CASSQGGGGPNEQFF.

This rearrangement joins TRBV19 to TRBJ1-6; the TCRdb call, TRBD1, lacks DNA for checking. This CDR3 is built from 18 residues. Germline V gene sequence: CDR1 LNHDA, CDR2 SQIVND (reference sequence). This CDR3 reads CASSIDLGTGSYNSPLHF.

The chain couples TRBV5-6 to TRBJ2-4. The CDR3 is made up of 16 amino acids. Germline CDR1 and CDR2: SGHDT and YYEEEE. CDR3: CASSLLDRLPKNIQYF.

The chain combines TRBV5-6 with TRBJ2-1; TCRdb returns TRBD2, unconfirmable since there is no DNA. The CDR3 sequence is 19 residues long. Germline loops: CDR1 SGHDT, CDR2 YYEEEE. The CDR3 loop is CASSLVGTSGRMVGNEQFF.

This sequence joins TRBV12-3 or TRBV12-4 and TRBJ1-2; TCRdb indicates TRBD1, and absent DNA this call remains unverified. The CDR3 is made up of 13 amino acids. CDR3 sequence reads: CASRDTGGGGYTF.